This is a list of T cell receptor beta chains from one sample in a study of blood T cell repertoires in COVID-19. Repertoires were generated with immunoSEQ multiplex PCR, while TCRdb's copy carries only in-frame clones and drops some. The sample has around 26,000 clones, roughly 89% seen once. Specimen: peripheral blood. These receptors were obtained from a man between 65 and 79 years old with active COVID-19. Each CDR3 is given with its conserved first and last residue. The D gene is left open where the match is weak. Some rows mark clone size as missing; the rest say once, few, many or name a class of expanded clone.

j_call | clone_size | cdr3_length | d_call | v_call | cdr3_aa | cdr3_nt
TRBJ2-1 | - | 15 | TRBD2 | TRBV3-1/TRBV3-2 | CASSSGVSSYNEQFF | TGTGCCAGCAGTAGCGGGGTGAGCTCCTACAATGAGCAGTTCTTC
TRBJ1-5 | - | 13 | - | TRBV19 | CASSGQRNQPQHF | TGTGCCAGCTCCGGACAGCGCAATCAGCCCCAGCATTTT
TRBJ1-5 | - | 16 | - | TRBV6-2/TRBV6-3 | CASSYRKWGGNQPQHF | TGTGCCAGCAGTTACCGAAAGTGGGGAGGCAATCAGCCCCAGCATTTT
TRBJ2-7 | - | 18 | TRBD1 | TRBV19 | CASSPGQIFYSSVYEQYF | TGTGCCAGTAGTCCGGGACAGATCTTTTATTCGTCCGTCTACGAGCAGTACTTC
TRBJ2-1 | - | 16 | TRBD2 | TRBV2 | CASSESPSGDYNEQFF | TGTGCCAGCAGTGAATCCCCTAGCGGGGACTACAATGAGCAGTTCTTC
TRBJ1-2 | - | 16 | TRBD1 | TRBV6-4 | CASSYYPGGGVYGYTF | TGTGCCAGCAGTTACTACCCAGGGGGCGGCGTCTATGGCTACACCTTC
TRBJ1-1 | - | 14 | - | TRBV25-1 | CASSVNILNTEAFF | TGTGCCAGCAGTGTTAACATCTTGAACACTGAAGCTTTCTTT
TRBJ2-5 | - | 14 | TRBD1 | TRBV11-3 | CASSQGDMGETQYF | TGTGCCAGCAGCCAGGGGGACATGGGGGAGACCCAGTACTTC
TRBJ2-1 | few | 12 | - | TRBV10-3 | CAISTLYNEQFF | TGTGCCATCAGTACTTTATACAATGAGCAGTTCTTC
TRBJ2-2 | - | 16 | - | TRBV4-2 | CASSQEGRRAAGELFF | TGTGCCAGCAGCCAAGAAGGGAGAAGGGCAGCCGGGGAGCTGTTTTTT
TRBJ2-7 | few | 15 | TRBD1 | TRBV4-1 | CASSQGQGRYDEQYF | TGCGCCAGCAGCCAAGGACAGGGAAGGTATGACGAGCAGTACTTC
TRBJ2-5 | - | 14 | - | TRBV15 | CATSRGTAGRPQYF | TGTGCCACCAGCAGAGGGACAGCCGGGAGGCCCCAGTACTTC
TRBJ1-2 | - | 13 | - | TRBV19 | CASGRGGDYGYTF | TGTGCCAGTGGGAGAGGAGGGGACTATGGCTACACCTTC
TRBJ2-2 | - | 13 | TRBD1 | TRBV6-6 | CASHGTGAGELFF | TGTGCCAGCCACGGGACAGGGGCCGGGGAGCTGTTTTTT
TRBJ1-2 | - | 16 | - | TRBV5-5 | CASSLLQAPTWVGYTF | TGTGCCAGCAGCTTGTTACAGGCCCCCACGTGGGTTGGCTACACCTTC
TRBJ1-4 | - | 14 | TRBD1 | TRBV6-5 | CASRLQGEGEKLFF | TGTGCCAGCAGACTACAGGGGGAAGGTGAAAAACTGTTTTTT
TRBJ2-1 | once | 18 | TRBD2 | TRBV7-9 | CASSLAVFLAGGYNEQFF | TGTGCCAGCAGCTTAGCGGTCTTCCTAGCGGGGGGCTACAATGAGCAGTTCTTC
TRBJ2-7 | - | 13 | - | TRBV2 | CASSRPGVYEQYF | TGTGCCAGCAGTCGTCCGGGAGTCTACGAGCAGTACTTC
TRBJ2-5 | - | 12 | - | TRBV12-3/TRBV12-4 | CASSLRAETQYF | TGTGCCAGCAGTTTAAGAGCGGAGACCCAGTACTTC
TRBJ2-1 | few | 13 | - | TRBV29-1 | CSASGIGDNEQFF | TGCAGCGCTTCCGGGATTGGGGACAATGAGCAGTTCTTC
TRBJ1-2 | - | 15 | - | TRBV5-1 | CASTTDPGVNYGYTF | TGCGCCAGCACCACTGACCCAGGGGTGAATTATGGCTACACCTTC
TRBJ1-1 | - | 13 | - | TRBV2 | CASSYTGNTEAFF | TGTGCCAGCAGCTACACAGGGAACACTGAAGCTTTCTTT
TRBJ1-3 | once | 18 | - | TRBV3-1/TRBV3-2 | CASSQDTQAWGVGNTIYF | TGTGCCAGCAGCCAAGATACGCAGGCCTGGGGGGTGGGAAACACCATATATTTT
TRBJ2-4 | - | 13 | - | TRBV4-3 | CASSQGPEDIQYF | TGCGCCAGCAGCCAAGGTCCCGAGGACATTCAGTACTTC
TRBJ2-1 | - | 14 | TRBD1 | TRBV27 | CASSYGQVFYEQFF | TGTGCCAGCAGTTACGGACAGGTGTTCTATGAGCAGTTCTTC
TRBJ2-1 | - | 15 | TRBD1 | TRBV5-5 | CASSVGQGLYNEQFF | TGTGCCAGCAGCGTGGGACAGGGTCTCTACAATGAGCAGTTCTTC
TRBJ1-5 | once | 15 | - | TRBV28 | CASSDGQLGSQPQHF | TGTGCCAGCAGCGACGGACAGCTGGGTAGTCAGCCCCAGCATTTT
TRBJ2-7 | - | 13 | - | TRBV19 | CASRGDMFYEQYF | TGTGCCAGTAGGGGCGACATGTTCTACGAGCAGTACTTC
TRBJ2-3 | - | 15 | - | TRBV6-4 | CASSDAGLGTDTQYF | TGTGCCAGCAGTGACGCTGGCTTGGGCACAGATACGCAGTATTTT
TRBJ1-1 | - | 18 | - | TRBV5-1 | CASSFGYGSGRLNTEAFF | TGCGCCAGCAGCTTTGGTTATGGGTCAGGTAGATTAAACACTGAAGCTTTCTTT
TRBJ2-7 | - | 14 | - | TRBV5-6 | CASSLDMGPSEQYF | TGTGCCAGCAGCTTGGATATGGGGCCAAGCGAGCAGTACTTC
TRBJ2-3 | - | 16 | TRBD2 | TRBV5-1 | CASSLGGTSATDTQYF | TGCGCCAGCAGCTTGGGAGGGACTAGCGCAACAGATACGCAGTATTTT
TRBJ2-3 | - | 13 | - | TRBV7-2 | CASSSLGTDTQYF | TGTGCCAGCAGCTCACTGGGCACAGATACGCAGTATTTT
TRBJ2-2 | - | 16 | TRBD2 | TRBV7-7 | CASSPGRLAGSGELFF | TGTGCCAGCAGCCCCGGTAGACTAGCGGGGTCCGGGGAGCTGTTTTTT
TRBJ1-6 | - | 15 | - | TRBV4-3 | CASSQGSSYNSPLHF | TGCGCCAGCAGCCAAGGGAGCTCCTATAATTCACCCCTCCACTTT
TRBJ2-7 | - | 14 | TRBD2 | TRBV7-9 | CASSSTSGGNEQYF | TGTGCCAGCAGCTCGACTAGCGGGGGGAACGAGCAGTACTTC
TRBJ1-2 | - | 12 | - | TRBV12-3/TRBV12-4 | CASRRGAEGYTF | TGTGCCAGCAGGCGGGGGGCGGAGGGCTACACCTTC
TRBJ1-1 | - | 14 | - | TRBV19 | CASTSGGRWTEAFF | TGTGCCAGTACTAGCGGGGGGCGATGGACTGAAGCTTTCTTT
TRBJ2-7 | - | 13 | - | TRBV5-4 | CASSPNRVTEQYF | TGTGCCAGCAGCCCGAACAGGGTAACGGAGCAGTACTTC
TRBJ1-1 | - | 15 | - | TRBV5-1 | CASSFTTSSNTEAFF | TGCGCCAGCAGCTTCACTACGTCCAGCAACACTGAAGCTTTCTTT
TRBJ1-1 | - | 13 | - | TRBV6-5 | CASSYSSHTEAFF | TGTGCCAGCAGTTACTCGAGCCACACTGAAGCTTTCTTT